The rows below give T cell receptor beta chains drawn from one sample of a study of T cells in Graves' hyperthyroidism and ophthalmopathy. TCRdb used MiXCR to reprocess the multiplex PCR reads, holding one entry per CDR3 protein. The sample lists 700,000 or so distinct CDR3 sequences, approximately 16% occurring once. Input material: blood. The origin of the receptors is a young man with Graves' hyperthyroidism. The CDR3 runs from the conserved cysteine through the conserved F or W. D genes are given only for firm matches. A clone size is listed for some rows: how often the clone was seen (once, few, many), or a class if it is expanded.

TRBJ2-1 | many | TRBV7-2 | TRBD2 | CASSQTSGRAGFEQFF | TGTGCCAGCAGCCAAACTAGCGGGAGGGCCGGGTTTGAGCAGTTCTTC
TRBJ1-1 | NA | TRBV19 | NA | CASSMMGPAFF | TGTGCCAGTAGTATGATGGGACCCGCTTTCTTT
TRBJ2-1 | many | TRBV20-1 | TRBD2 | CSARATGGSYNEQFF | TGCAGTGCTAGGGCCACGGGAGGCTCCTACAATGAGCAGTTCTTC
TRBJ2-5 | few | TRBV24-1 | NA | CATSDRGSGETQYF | TGTGCCACCAGTGACCGGGGGTCTGGAGAGACCCAGTACTTC
TRBJ1-4 | few | TRBV28 | NA | CASSLSRGKLFF | TGTGCCAGCAGTTTATCTAGGGGGAAACTGTTTTTT
TRBJ2-7 | many | TRBV20-1 | TRBD2 | CSALLAGSSYEQYF | TGCAGTGCACTACTAGCGGGTAGCTCCTACGAGCAGTACTTC
TRBJ2-2 | NA | TRBV12-3/TRBV12-4 | NA | CASSTGSGELFF | TGTGCCAGCAGTACGGGTTCCGGGGAGCTGTTTTTT
TRBJ2-7 | few | TRBV28 | NA | CASSFLAPTTSLYF | TGTGCCAGCAGTTTTCTAGCGCCGACTACGAGCCTCTACTTC
TRBJ2-3 | NA | TRBV24-1 | TRBD2 | CVTSVSGRNSDTQYF | TGTGTCACCAGTGTCAGCGGGAGGAACTCAGATACGCAGTATTTT
TRBJ1-3 | NA | TRBV28 | TRBD1 | CASSPRQGVVHTIYF | TGTGCCAGCAGTCCCCGACAGGGGGTCGTTCACACCATATATTTT
TRBJ1-4 | NA | TRBV7-7 | NA | CASSLGVGAGKLFF | TGTGCCAGCAGCTTAGGGGTAGGGGCTGGAAAACTGTTTTTT
TRBJ1-1 | many | TRBV12-3/TRBV12-4 | TRBD1 | CASRDRGPKTEAFF | TGTGCCAGCAGGGACAGGGGGCCGAAAACTGAAGCTTTCTTT
TRBJ1-1 | many | TRBV18 | TRBD1 | CASSPLTGGVTEAFF | TGTGCCAGCTCACCATTGACAGGGGGAGTCACTGAAGCTTTCTTT
TRBJ1-2 | few | TRBV19 | NA | CASSIAPGPDYNYGYTF | TGTGCCAGTAGTATCGCTCCGGGGCCGGACTACAACTATGGCTACACCTTC
TRBJ1-2 | NA | TRBV10-3 | NA | CATEPQGRRYGYTF | TGTGCCACCGAACCCCAGGGGCGACGATATGGCTACACCTTC
TRBJ2-7 | many | TRBV28 | NA | CASTQGKDEQYF | TGTGCCAGCACGCAGGGGAAGGACGAGCAGTACTTC
TRBJ1-5 | many | TRBV28 | TRBD1 | CASTFRDRGQPQHF | TGTGCCAGCACATTCCGGGACAGGGGACAGCCCCAGCATTTT
TRBJ2-1 | many | TRBV9 | TRBD2 | CASSFASGRPNEQFF | TGTGCCAGCAGCTTTGCTAGCGGGAGGCCCAATGAGCAGTTCTTC
TRBJ1-5 | many | TRBV2 | NA | CASGEHPLNYGSNQPQHF | TGTGCCAGTGGCGAGCACCCCCTCAATTATGGTAGCAATCAGCCCCAGCATTTT
TRBJ2-5 | NA | TRBV6-1 | NA | CASKKETQYF | TGTGCCAGCAAAAAAGAGACCCAGTACTTC
TRBJ2-3 | NA | TRBV11-2 | TRBD2 | CASGSSGTSGADGNTQYF | TGTGCCAGCGGGTCATCCGGGACTAGCGGGGCAGATGGGAATACGCAGTATTTT
TRBJ2-1 | NA | TRBV24-1 | NA | CATSDYEGTSNNEQFF | TGTGCCACCAGTGATTACGAGGGAACCTCCAACAATGAGCAGTTCTTC
TRBJ2-1 | many | TRBV7-8 | NA | CASGRGGRSNEQFF | TGTGCCAGTGGCCGGGGCGGACGGTCCAATGAGCAGTTCTTC
TRBJ2-1 | few | TRBV12-5 | NA | CASGLSGLPGQFF | TGTGCTAGTGGTTTGTCCGGCCTTCCAGGGCAGTTCTTC
TRBJ2-2 | NA | TRBV30 | NA | CAWSFVEGGELFF | TGTGCCTGGAGTTTCGTCGAAGGCGGGGAGCTGTTTTTT
TRBJ2-5 | many | TRBV28 | TRBD2 | CASSPGLAGAGTQYF | TGTGCCAGCAGCCCTGGACTAGCGGGAGCGGGGACCCAGTACTTC
TRBJ2-3 | many | TRBV7-3 | TRBD2 | CASSLSAGADDTQYF | TGTGCCAGCAGCTTATCAGCGGGAGCTGACGATACGCAGTATTTT
TRBJ2-1 | many | TRBV20-1 | NA | CSATTRYNEQFF | TGCAGTGCCACGACTCGATACAATGAGCAGTTCTTC
TRBJ1-1 | many | TRBV3-1 | NA | CASSRDRTRNTEAFF | TGTGCCAGCAGCCGAGACAGAACGAGGAACACTGAAGCTTTCTTT
TRBJ2-1 | many | TRBV12-3/TRBV12-4 | TRBD2 | CASSGTLAASYNEQFF | TGTGCCAGCAGTGGAACACTAGCGGCCTCCTACAATGAGCAGTTCTTC
TRBJ2-3 | many | TRBV6-2/TRBV6-3 | NA | CASRVTRSTDTQYF | TGTGCCAGCAGAGTGACTAGAAGCACAGATACGCAGTATTTT
TRBJ2-7 | few | TRBV7-2 | NA | CASSLGGNPAYEQYF | TGTGCCAGCAGCTTAGGTGGGAACCCCGCCTACGAGCAGTACTTC
TRBJ1-3 | NA | TRBV28 | TRBD1 | CASLKGQGLGNTIYF | TGTGCCAGCCTCAAGGGACAGGGACTTGGAAACACCATATATTTT
TRBJ1-1 | many | TRBV12-3/TRBV12-4 | NA | CASTKVGPKNTEAFF | TGTGCCAGCACCAAGGTAGGGCCGAAGAACACTGAAGCTTTCTTT
TRBJ1-1 | many | TRBV12-3/TRBV12-4 | NA | CASSPNGLNTEAFF | TGTGCCAGCAGCCCCAACGGCTTGAACACTGAAGCTTTCTTT
TRBJ1-2 | few | TRBV20-1 | NA | CSASPWTLGYTF | TGCAGTGCTAGCCCCTGGACTCTTGGCTACACCTTC
TRBJ2-7 | many | TRBV7-2 | NA | CASSLAQYEQYF | TGTGCCAGCAGCTTAGCGCAATACGAGCAGTACTTC
TRBJ2-1 | many | TRBV6-2/TRBV6-3 | TRBD2 | CASSYGGSGSLREQFF | TGTGCCAGCAGTTACGGGGGTAGCGGGAGTCTACGGGAGCAGTTCTTC
TRBJ1-2 | once | TRBV10-3 | NA | CASSESGYTF | TGTGCCAGCAGTGAAAGTGGCTACACCTTC
TRBJ1-5 | few | TRBV6-1 | TRBD1 | CASRRTGNQPQHF | TGTGCCAGCAGGCGGACAGGTAATCAGCCCCAGCATTTT
TRBJ2-3 | many | TRBV28 | TRBD2 | CASSSIAGPMADTQYF | TGTGCCAGCAGTTCAATAGCGGGGCCCATGGCAGATACGCAGTATTTT
TRBJ1-1 | NA | TRBV24-1 | TRBD1 | CATSDSTGVNTEAFF | TGTGCCACCAGTGATTCAACAGGGGTCAACACTGAAGCTTTCTTT
TRBJ2-1 | many | TRBV18 | TRBD2 | CASSTTSRDEQFF | TGTGCCAGCTCAACGACTAGCAGGGATGAGCAGTTCTTC
TRBJ2-5 | many | TRBV7-8 | NA | CASSLGTAFVQETQYF | TGTGCCAGCAGCTTAGGGACGGCTTTTGTCCAAGAGACCCAGTACTTC
TRBJ2-3 | NA | TRBV7-3 | TRBD1 | CASSFQTGGTQYF | TGTGCCAGCAGCTTCCAGACAGGGGGTACGCAGTATTTT
TRBJ1-1 | few | TRBV6-1 | NA | CASREPGQRTFF | TGTGCCAGCAGAGAGCCGGGACAAAGAACTTTCTTT
TRBJ1-2 | NA | TRBV19 | NA | CASSIVTSGLNYGYTF | TGTGCCAGTAGTATAGTGACCTCGGGACTTAACTATGGCTACACCTTC
TRBJ2-3 | few | TRBV15 | NA | CATSRVGFRTDTQYF | TGTGCCACCAGCAGAGTAGGGTTCCGCACAGATACGCAGTATTTT
TRBJ2-7 | NA | TRBV20-1 | TRBD1 | CSARPPGTGGDEQYF | TGCAGTGCTAGACCACCCGGGACAGGGGGCGACGAGCAGTACTTC
TRBJ2-7 | few | TRBV29-1 | NA | CSYVWDTHEQYF | TGCAGCTACGTATGGGACACCCACGAGCAGTACTTC
TRBJ1-5 | few | TRBV5-1 | NA | CASSFTTGFNQPQHF | TGCGCCAGCAGCTTTACCACCGGATTTAATCAGCCCCAGCATTTT
TRBJ2-5 | NA | TRBV6-5 | NA | CASSIQGPGGAQYF | TGTGCCAGCAGTATACAGGGGCCGGGCGGGGCCCAGTACTTC
TRBJ2-7 | many | TRBV12-3/TRBV12-4 | NA | CASSSRTSGEQYF | TGTGCCAGCAGTTCCCGGACCTCGGGGGAGCAGTACTTC
TRBJ2-1 | NA | TRBV20-1 | TRBD2 | CSASAGGLEQFF | TGCAGTGCTTCGGCGGGAGGCCTTGAGCAGTTCTTC
TRBJ2-7 | NA | TRBV12-3/TRBV12-4 | NA | CASSLVSQYEQYF | TGTGCCAGCAGTTTAGTATCACAGTACGAGCAGTACTTC